This entry features one T cell receptor (beta chain) sequence. Antigen: not known. Germline V lookup: CDR1 SGHRS, CDR2 YFSETQ. The CDR3 has 16 residues. Trimming took 3 bases from V and 2 from J; bases not matched to a gene: 11. Noted treatment: oral pan-JAK inhibitor, 5-10 mg twice daily. These data belong to a study of CD8+ T cells in alopecia areata. General study findings and limits: Among the top 100, expanded CD8+ clones, as well as scalp clonality, were significantly decreased by tofacitinib. Possibly as an HLA-related effect, TCR sharing across patients appeared less clear than in mice. The study also sequences resident alphabeta T cells of normal skin in scalp samples. Scalp lesions, especially in alopecia totalis/universalis, had higher clonality than normal scalp.

In each case, RNA was isolated and then reverse transcribed into cDNA as the sequencing template. The repertoire was sequenced with immunoSEQ multiplex PCR; TCRdb's copy has only in-frame clones and lacks some. The repertoire holds roughly 110,000 clones, with about 60% as singletons. The rearrangement uses TRBV5-1 and TRBJ2-7; 7 bases are a match to TRBD1. The sequence came from a human donor with alopecia areata. Sequenced here: CD8+ T cells sorted from blood, sampled at week 24, from a patient treated with tofacitinib. The CDR3, as DNA: TGCGCCAGCAGCTCTTCGCTAGGGGGCTTGCCCTACGAGCAGTACTTC. Amino acids: CASSSSLGGLPYEQYF.